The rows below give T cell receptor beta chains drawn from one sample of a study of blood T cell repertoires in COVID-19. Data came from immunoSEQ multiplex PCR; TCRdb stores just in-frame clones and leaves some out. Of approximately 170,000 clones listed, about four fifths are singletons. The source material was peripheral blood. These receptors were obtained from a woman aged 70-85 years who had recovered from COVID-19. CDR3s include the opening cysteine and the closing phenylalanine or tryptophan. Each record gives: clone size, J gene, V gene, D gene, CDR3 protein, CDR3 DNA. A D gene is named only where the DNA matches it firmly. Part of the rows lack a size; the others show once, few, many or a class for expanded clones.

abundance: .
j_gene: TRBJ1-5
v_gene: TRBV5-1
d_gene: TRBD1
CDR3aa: CASSPTGDSNQPQHF
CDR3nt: TGCGCCAGCAGCCCGACAGGGGATAGCAATCAGCCCCAGCATTTT

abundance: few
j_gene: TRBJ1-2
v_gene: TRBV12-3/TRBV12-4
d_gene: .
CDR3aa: CAITRRGYGYTF
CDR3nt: TGTGCCATCACCCGTCGGGGCTATGGCTACACCTTC

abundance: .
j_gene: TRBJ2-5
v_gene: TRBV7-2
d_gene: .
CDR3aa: CASSLGGSQETQYF
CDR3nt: TGTGCCAGCAGCTTAGGTGGCAGCCAAGAGACCCAGTACTTC

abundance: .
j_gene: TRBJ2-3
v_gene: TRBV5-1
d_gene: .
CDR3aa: CASSSEGPDTQYF
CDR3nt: TGCGCCAGCAGCTCTGAGGGTCCAGATACGCAGTATTTT

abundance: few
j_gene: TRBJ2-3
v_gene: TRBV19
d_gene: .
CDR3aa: CASSMVRGFTDTQYF
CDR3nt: TGTGCCAGTAGTATGGTGCGGGGCTTCACAGATACGCAGTATTTT

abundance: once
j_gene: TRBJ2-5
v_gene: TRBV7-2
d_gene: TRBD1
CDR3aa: CASSTPADRAISETQYF
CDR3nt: TGTGCCAGCAGCACCCCCGCGGACAGGGCCATAAGCGAGACCCAGTACTTC

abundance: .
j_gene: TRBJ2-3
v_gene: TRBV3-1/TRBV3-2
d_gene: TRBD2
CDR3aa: CLGREGTDTQYF
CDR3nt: TGCCTCGGGCGGGAGGGCACAGATACGCAGTATTTT

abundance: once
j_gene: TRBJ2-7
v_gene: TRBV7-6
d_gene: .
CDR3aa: CASSLGGQLEQYF
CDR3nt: TGTGCCAGCAGCTTAGGAGGACAGCTCGAGCAGTACTTC

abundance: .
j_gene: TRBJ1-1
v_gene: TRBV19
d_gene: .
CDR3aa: CASSLGLGDTEAFF
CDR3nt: TGTGCCAGTAGTCTCGGGCTAGGGGACACTGAAGCTTTCTTT

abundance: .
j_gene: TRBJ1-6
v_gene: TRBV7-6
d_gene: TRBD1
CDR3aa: CASSLEGTGKSPLHF
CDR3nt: TGTGCCAGCAGCTTAGAGGGGACAGGGAAATCACCCCTCCACTTT

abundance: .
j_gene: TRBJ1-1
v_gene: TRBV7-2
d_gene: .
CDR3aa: CASSLVGGTMSTEAFF
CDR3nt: TGTGCCAGCAGCTTAGTGGGGGGAACCATGAGTACTGAAGCTTTCTTT

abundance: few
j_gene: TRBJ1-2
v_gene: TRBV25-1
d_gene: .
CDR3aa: CASSQGVKGYTF
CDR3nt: TGTGCCAGCAGCCAGGGCGTCAAGGGCTACACCTTC

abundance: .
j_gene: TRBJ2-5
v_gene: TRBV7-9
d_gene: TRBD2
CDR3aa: CASSSSGGAGTQYF
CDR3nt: TGTGCCAGCAGCTCTAGCGGGGGGGCGGGGACCCAGTACTTC

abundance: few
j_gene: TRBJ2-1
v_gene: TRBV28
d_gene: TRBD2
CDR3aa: CAITGRSNEQFF
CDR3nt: TGTGCCATCACCGGGAGGAGCAATGAGCAGTTCTTC

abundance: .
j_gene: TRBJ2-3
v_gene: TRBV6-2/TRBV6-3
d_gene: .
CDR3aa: CASSYRTSADTQYF
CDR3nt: TGTGCCAGCAGTTACCGGACTTCGGCGGATACGCAGTATTTT

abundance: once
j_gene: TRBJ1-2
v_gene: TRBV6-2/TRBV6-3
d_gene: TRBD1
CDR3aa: CASSPPTGTGGHGYTF
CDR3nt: TGTGCCAGCAGTCCACCCACCGGGACAGGGGGGCATGGCTACACCTTC

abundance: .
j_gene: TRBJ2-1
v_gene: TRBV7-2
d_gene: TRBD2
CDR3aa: CASSRGLAEQFF
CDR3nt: TGTGCCAGCAGCCGAGGACTAGCGGAACAGTTCTTC